This TCR beta chain was recovered during a study of CD4 T cells in relation to SARS-CoV-2 and coronaviruses. About the research overall: PBMCs were cultured with antigen for nine to ten days before TCR beta sequencing. Crossreactive spike epitopes shared across donors were mapped to their HLA restriction.

To note about this clone: The antigen remains unidentified.

Before the COVID-19 pandemic, during about 2010-2018, CD4+ T cells were taken from unexposed donors. Isolation of CD4+ T cells took place after less than twelve days in culture. The assay was immunoSEQ multiplex PCR, and TCRdb's table has in-frame clones only and misses some. Among about 18,000 clones listed, over 65% were seen once. This CDR3 has 14 amino acids. The V gene's germline CDR1 is MNHEY and CDR2 SVGAGI. Trimming cost V 10 bases and J 1 base; bases outside gene matches: 9. Study-level results: SARS-CoV-2-driven expansion was significantly weaker in crossreactive than monoreactive clones.

This chain joins TRBV6-5 and TRBJ2-5; 7 positions agree with TRBD1. Sequences were obtained from CD4+ T cells from PBMCs, cultured in vitro. The TCR was taken from a human donor in good health. The CDR3 spells CATNPGTAQETQYF. For the CDR3, the DNA is TGTGCCACCAACCCCGGGACAGCCCAAGAGACCCAGTACTTC.